This TCR beta chain was recovered during a study of untreated major depressive disorder. As concerns this clone: Its matching antigen is unknown.

Study findings and constraints: Depressed patients' CD4+ T cells carried increased TRBV05-01 (Vbeta 5.1) usage versus control CD4+ T cells.

The CDR3 extends over 15 amino acids. Trimming shortened V by 6 bases and J by 0 bases, and 11 bases separated the two germline ends. Germline loops: CDR1 SNHLY, CDR2 FYNNEI. Measured with immunoSEQ multiplex PCR; TCRdb has only the in-frame clones, and not every one. The sample lists roughly 17,000 clones; more than 85% were seen once. Depression in patients ranged from moderate to severe. J is TRBJ1-4 and V is TRBV2, with a weak D call TRBD1 (5 bases). The receptor was derived from a middle-aged woman with major depressive disorder. Sample: CD4+ T cells from PBMCs. The CDR3 is CASSPGGTTNEKLFF. CDR3 bases: TGTGCCAGCAGCCCCGGGGGAACAACTAATGAAAAACTGTTTTTT.